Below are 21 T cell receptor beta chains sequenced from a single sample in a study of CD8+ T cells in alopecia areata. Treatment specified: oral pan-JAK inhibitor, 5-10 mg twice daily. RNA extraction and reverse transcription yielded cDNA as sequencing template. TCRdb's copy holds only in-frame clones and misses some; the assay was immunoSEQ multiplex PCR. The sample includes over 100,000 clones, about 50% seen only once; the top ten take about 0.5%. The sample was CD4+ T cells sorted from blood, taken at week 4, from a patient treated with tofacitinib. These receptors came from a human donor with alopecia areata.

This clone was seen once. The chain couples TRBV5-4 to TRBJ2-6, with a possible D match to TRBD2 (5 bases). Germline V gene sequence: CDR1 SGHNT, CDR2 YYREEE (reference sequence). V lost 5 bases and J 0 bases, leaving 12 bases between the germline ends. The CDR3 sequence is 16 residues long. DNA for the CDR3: TGTGCCAGCAGGGCGGGTAGGGCCTCTGGGGCCAACGTCCTGACTTTC. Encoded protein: CASRAGRASGANVLTF.

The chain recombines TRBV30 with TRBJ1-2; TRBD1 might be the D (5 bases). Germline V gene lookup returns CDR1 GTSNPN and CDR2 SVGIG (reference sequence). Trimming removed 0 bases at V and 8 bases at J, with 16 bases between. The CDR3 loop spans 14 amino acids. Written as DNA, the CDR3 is TGTGCCTGGAGTGTCCACGGGACGGCCGGGGGCTACACCTTC. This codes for CAWSVHGTAGGYTF.

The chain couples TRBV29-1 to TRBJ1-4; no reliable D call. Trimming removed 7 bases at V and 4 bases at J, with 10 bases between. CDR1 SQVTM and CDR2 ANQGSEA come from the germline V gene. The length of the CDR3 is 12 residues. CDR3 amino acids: CSARRGNEKLFF. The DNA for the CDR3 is TGCAGCGCACGACGTGGTAATGAAAAACTGTTTTTT.

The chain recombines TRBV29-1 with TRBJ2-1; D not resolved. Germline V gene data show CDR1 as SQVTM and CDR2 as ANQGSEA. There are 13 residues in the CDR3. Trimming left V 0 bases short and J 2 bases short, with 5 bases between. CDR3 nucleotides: TGCAGCGTTGAAGATGGCCCCTACAATGAGCAGTTCTTC. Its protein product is CSVEDGPYNEQFF.

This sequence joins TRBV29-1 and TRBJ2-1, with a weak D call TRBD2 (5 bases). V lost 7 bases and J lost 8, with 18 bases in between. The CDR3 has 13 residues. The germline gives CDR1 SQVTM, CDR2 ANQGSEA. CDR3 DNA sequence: TGCAGCGCCGCTAGGAGGTTGAGCGATGAGCAGTTCTTC. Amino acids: CSAARRLSDEQFF.

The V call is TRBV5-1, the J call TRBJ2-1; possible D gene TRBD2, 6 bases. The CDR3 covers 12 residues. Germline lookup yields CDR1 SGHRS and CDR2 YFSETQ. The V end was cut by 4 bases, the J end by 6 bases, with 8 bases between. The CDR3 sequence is CASSVTSNEQFF. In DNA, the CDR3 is TGCGCCAGCAGCGTGACTAGCAATGAGCAGTTCTTC.

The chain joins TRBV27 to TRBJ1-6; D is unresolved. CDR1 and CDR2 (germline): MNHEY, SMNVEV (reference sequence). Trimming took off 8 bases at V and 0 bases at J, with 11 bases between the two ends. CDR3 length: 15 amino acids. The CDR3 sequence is CASRPQSSYNSPLHF. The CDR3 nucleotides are TGTGCCAGCCGTCCGCAAAGCTCCTATAATTCACCCCTCCACTTT.

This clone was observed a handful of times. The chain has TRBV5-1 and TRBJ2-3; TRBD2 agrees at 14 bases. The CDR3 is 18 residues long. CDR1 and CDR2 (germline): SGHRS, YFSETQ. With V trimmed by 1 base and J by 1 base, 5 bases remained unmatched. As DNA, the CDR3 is TGCGCCAGCAGCTTGTGGGGGACTAGCGGGAGCGGCACAGATACGCAGTATTTT. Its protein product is CASSLWGTSGSGTDTQYF.

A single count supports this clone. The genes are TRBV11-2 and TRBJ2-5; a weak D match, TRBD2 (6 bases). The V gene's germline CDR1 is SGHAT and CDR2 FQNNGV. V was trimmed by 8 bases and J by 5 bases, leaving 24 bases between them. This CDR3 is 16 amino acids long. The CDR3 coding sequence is TGTGCCAGCTGTCCTTTTGGTGGGAGGAAGGAGGAGACCCAGTACTTC. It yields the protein CASCPFGGRKEETQYF.

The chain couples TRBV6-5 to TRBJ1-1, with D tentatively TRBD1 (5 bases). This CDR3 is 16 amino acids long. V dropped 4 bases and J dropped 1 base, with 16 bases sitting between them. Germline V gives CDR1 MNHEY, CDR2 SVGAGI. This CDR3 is CASSFQRGRRNTEAFF. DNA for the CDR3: TGTGCCAGCAGTTTCCAACGGGGCCGTCGGAACACTGAAGCTTTCTTT.

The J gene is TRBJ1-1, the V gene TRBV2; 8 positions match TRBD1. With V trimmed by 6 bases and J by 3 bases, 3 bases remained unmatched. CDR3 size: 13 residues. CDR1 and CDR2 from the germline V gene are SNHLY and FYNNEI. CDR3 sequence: CASRHRGDTEAFF. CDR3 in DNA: TGTGCCAGCAGACACAGGGGGGACACTGAAGCTTTCTTT.

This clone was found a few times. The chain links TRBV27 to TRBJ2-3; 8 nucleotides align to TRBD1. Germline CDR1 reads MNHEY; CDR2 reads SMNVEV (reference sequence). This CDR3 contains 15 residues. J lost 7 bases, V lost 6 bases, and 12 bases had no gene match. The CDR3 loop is CASSRRQGSFYTQYF. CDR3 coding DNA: TGTGCCAGCAGCCGACGACAGGGGAGTTTTTATACGCAGTATTTT.

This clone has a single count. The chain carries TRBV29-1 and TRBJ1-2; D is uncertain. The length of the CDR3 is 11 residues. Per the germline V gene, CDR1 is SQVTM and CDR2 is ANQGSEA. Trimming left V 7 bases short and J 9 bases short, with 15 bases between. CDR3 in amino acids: CSGDTGGSYTF. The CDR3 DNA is TGCAGCGGTGACACTGGCGGAAGCTACACCTTC. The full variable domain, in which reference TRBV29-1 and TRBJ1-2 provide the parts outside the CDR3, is SAVISQKPSRDICQRGTSLTIQCQVDSQVTMMFWYRQQPGQSLTLIATANQGSEATYESGFVIDKFPISRPNLTFSTLTVSNMSPEDSSIYLCSGDTGGSYTFGSGTRLTVV.

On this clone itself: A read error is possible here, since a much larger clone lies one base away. The CDR3 is CANSPWGYQETQYF. CDR3 nucleotides: TGTGCCAACAGCCCCTGGGGATACCAAGAGACCCAGTACTTC. This chain links TRBV5-5 with TRBJ2-5; no clear D. The CDR3 consists of 14 residues. Germline CDR1 reads SGHKS; CDR2 reads YYEKEE (reference sequence).

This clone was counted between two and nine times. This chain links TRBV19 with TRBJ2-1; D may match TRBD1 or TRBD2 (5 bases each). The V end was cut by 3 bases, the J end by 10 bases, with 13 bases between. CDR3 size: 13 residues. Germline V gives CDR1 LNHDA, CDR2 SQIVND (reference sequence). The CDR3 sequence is CASSIVRGTEQFF. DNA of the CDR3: TGTGCCAGTAGTATCGTACGAGGGACGGAGCAGTTCTTC.

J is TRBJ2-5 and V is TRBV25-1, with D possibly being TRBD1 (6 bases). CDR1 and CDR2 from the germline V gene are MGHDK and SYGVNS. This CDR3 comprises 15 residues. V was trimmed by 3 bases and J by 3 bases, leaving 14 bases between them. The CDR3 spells CASSDLAGVKETQYF. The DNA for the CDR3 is TGTGCCAGCAGTGACTTAGCAGGGGTGAAAGAGACCCAGTACTTC.

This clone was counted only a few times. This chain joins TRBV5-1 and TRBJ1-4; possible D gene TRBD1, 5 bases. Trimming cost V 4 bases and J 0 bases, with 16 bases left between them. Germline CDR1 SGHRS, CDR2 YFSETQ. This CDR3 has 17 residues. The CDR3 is CASSTGRTGATNEKLFF. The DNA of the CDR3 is TGCGCCAGCAGCACCGGACGGACGGGGGCAACTAATGAAAAACTGTTTTTT. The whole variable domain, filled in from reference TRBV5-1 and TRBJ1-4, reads KAGVTQTPRYLIKTRGQQVTLSCSPISGHRSVSWYQQTPGQGLQFLFEYFSETQRNKGNFPGRFSGRQFSNSRSEMNVSTLELGDSALYLCASSTGRTGATNEKLFFGSGTQLSVL.

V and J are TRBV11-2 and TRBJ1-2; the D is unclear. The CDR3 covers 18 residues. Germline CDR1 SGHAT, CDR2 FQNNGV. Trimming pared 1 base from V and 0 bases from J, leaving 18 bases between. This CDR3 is CASSLGVFAHYPNYGYTF. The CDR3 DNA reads TGTGCCAGCAGCTTAGGGGTATTTGCTCACTACCCTAACTATGGCTACACCTTC.

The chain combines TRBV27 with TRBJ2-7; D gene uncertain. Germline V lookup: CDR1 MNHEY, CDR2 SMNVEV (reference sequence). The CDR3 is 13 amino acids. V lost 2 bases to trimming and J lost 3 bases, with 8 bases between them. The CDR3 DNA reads TGTGCCAGCAGTTTAACACGACACTACGAGCAGTACTTC. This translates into CASSLTRHYEQYF.

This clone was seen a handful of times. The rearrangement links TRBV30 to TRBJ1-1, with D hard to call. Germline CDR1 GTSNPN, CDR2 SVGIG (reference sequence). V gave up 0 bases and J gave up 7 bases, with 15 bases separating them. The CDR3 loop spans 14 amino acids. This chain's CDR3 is CAWSVPLRYLEAFF. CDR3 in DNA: TGTGCCTGGAGTGTACCCCTCCGTTACCTTGAAGCTTTCTTT.

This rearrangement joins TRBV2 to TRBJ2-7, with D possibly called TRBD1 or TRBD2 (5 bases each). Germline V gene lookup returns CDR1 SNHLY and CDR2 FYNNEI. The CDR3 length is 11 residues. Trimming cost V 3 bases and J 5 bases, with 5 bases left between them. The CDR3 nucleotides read TGTGCCAGCAGTGAGGGACACGAGCAGTACTTC. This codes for CASSEGHEQYF.